There are a few counts of the clone carrying this TCR beta chain. What it binds is unknown. This entry belongs to a study of human T cells and chemical hapten exposure. Study details: Patients got weekly scalp diphenylcyclopropenone doses over the approximately 25-week study. Patch testing was performed with 0.01% DPC on the upper back, with reading at 6 days. Study conclusions and caveats: Against controls, expanded TCRs gave rise to significantly more large CDR3 similarity clusters.

The CDR3 spans 13 residues. The ends were cut back, 0 bases at V and 4 bases at J, with 5 bases in the middle. CDR1 is SGDLS and CDR2 is YYNGEE in the germline V gene. Regarding time point: patch test 2, 6 weeks after DPC sensitization. Treatment given: therapeutic diphenylcyclopropenone sensitization with weekly scalp DPC. Via MiXCR, TCRdb re-called the RACE reads, giving one row per CDR3 protein. The sample has approximately 110,000 distinct CDR3 sequences; less than 10% are singletons. V and J are TRBV9 and TRBJ2-1; no clear D. The origin of this receptor is a woman aged 40 to 50 with alopecia areata. Some clones in this sample may be carry-over from other donors' samples. The sequenced sample was whole blood, obtained in connection with sensitization to the hapten diphenylcyclopropenone (DPC). The CDR3 protein is CASSVDRYNEQFF. CDR3 coding DNA: TGTGCCAGCAGCGTAGATAGATACAATGAGCAGTTCTTC.